This section outlines one T cell receptor beta chain sequence together with its context. This entry comes from a study of blood T cell repertoires in COVID-19. Germline V gene sequence: CDR1 GTSNPN, CDR2 SVGIG (reference sequence). The CDR3 is 15 amino acids. The V end lost 2 bases, the J end lost 1 base, and 12 bases lay between the germline ends. The data were produced by immunoSEQ multiplex PCR, yet TCRdb's version contains in-frame clones alone and is incomplete. The sample contains roughly 100,000 clones, approximately 89% of which appear only once. The receptor comes from a man older than 75 with acute or convalescent COVID-19. Material for sequencing was peripheral blood. The chain employs TRBV30 and TRBJ1-5; tentatively, D is TRBD1 (6 bases). Here the CDR3 DNA reads TGTGCCTGGAGTTCGGGAGGGGGGAGCAATCAGCCCCAGCATTTT. Protein sequence: CAWSSGGGSNQPQHF.